One sample yielded the 16 T cell receptor beta chains listed below, sequenced in a study of blood T cell repertoires in COVID-19. The method was immunoSEQ multiplex PCR; TCRdb's version includes in-frame clones alone and lacks a portion of them. The table has 150,000 to 200,000 clones, about 88% seen once. Sample: peripheral blood. All receptors come from a man between 60 and 75 years old with acute or convalescent COVID-19.

This chain connects TRBV5-6 to TRBJ2-7, with TRBD2 identical over 7 bases. This CDR3 is 14 amino acids long. Germline lookup yields CDR1 SGHDT and CDR2 YYEEEE. Trimming removed 4 bases from V and 5 bases from J; junction bases left unmatched: 9. The CDR3 DNA sequence: TGTGCCAGCAGCCGGGGGAAGGGAGGGAACGAGCAGTACTTC. Protein: CASSRGKGGNEQYF. Supplemented by reference TRBV5-6 and TRBJ2-7, the full variable domain reads DAGVTQSPTHLIKTRGQQVTLRCSPKSGHDTVSWYQQALGQGPQFIFQYYEEEERQRGNFPDRFSGHQFPNYSSELNVNALLLGDSALYLCASSRGKGGNEQYFGPGTRLTVT.

This clone showed up just a few times. The chain employs TRBV5-1 and TRBJ1-1, with 8 bases lining up with TRBD1. The CDR3 totals 14 residues. Trimming cost V 2 bases and J 5 bases; bases outside gene matches: 5. Germline V CDR1 and CDR2: SGHRS, YFSETQ. The CDR3 here is CASSLTGGETEAFF. The CDR3 nucleotides read TGCGCCAGCAGCTTAACAGGGGGGGAGACTGAAGCTTTCTTT.

This chain connects TRBV5-6 to TRBJ2-7, with no clear D. This CDR3 contains 15 residues. Germline V gene sequence: CDR1 SGHDT, CDR2 YYEEEE. The V end lost 4 bases, the J end lost 2 bases, and 16 bases lay between the germline ends. The CDR3 sequence is CASSHDYRGPYEQYF. CDR3 coding DNA: TGTGCCAGCAGCCATGATTATCGCGGCCCCTACGAGCAGTACTTC.

Concerning this clone: The sample carries other DNA sequences with the same CDR3. The chain links TRBV12-3 or TRBV12-4 to TRBJ2-1; 7 positions match TRBD2. After removal of 5 bases from V and 8 bases from J, the junction contained 3 bases not matched to a gene. The CDR3 covers 12 residues. Written as DNA, the CDR3 is TGTGCCAGCAGTCCTGGGGGGGATGAGCAGTTCTTC. It encodes CASSPGGDEQFF.

The V call is TRBV11-3, the J call TRBJ2-3; D is unclear. V was shortened by 5 bases and J by 0 bases, with 6 bases between the two germline ends. This CDR3 contains 13 residues. The germline gives CDR1 SGHNT, CDR2 YENEEA. The CDR3 DNA reads as TGTGCCAGCAGCCCCTACAGCACAGATACGCAGTATTTT. Protein sequence: CASSPYSTDTQYF.

This clone has more than one count but fewer than ten. The chain employs TRBV7-2 and TRBJ2-7; 9 positions match TRBD2. Per the germline V gene, CDR1 is SGHTA and CDR2 is FQGNSA. CDR3 length: 14 residues. Trimming took 2 bases from V and 5 from J; bases not matched to a gene: 4. CDR3 residues: CASSLRSGRNEQYF. CDR3 sequence (DNA): TGTGCCAGCAGCTTACGGAGCGGGAGGAACGAGCAGTACTTC.

The rearrangement joins TRBV19 to TRBJ1-3; unclear D gene. Germline CDR1 reads LNHDA; CDR2 reads SQIVND (reference sequence). V lost 7 bases and J 0 bases, leaving 13 bases between the germline ends. CDR3 length equals 15 residues. CDR3 in amino acids: CASIGRINSGNTIYF. The CDR3 nucleotides are TGTGCCAGTATTGGCAGGATCAACTCTGGAAACACCATATATTTT.

This clone was counted a single time. V is TRBV9 and J is TRBJ2-1, with unresolved D. The V gene lost 1 base and the J gene lost 4 bases, with 9 bases spanning the gap. The CDR3 contains 14 residues. Germline assignment: CDR1 SGDLS and CDR2 YYNGEE. CDR3 residues: CASSVKAAYNEQFF. The DNA of the CDR3 is TGTGCCAGCAGCGTAAAAGCAGCGTACAATGAGCAGTTCTTC.

The chain recombines TRBV18 with TRBJ2-2, with D unclear. CDR1 and CDR2 (germline): KGHSH, LQKENI. The CDR3 spans 13 residues. V lost 3 bases, J lost 6 bases, and 8 bases lay in between. As DNA, the CDR3 is TGTGCCAGCTCACCCACTGCCTCCGGGGAGCTGTTTTTT. Translating it yields CASSPTASGELFF.

The chain recombines TRBV19 with TRBJ1-2, with TRBD1 matching 8 bases. The germline V gene encodes CDR1 LNHDA and CDR2 SQIVND (reference sequence). V gave up 3 bases and J gave up 7 bases; unmatched junction bases: 4. The CDR3 loop spans 13 amino acids. The CDR3 nucleotides are TGTGCCAGTAGTATGGAGCAGGGGGCTGGCTACACCTTC. Encoded protein: CASSMEQGAGYTF. Supplemented by reference TRBV19 and TRBJ1-2, the full variable domain reads DGGITQSPKYLFRKEGQNVTLSCEQNLNHDAMYWYRQDPGQGLRLIYYSQIVNDFQKGDIAEGYSVSREKKESFPLTVTSAQKNPTAFYLCASSMEQGAGYTFGSGTRLTVV.

This clone was observed a single time. The chain couples TRBV7-2 to TRBJ1-3; D gene uncertain. The CDR3 is 13 residues long. Trimming took off 4 bases at V and 5 bases at J, with 9 bases between the two ends. The V gene's germline CDR1 is SGHTA and CDR2 FQGNSA. The DNA of the CDR3 is TGTGCCAGCAGCTCCCAAACTCGAAACACCATATATTTT. Translating gives CASSSQTRNTIYF.

This clone was counted a few times. The chain couples TRBV27 to TRBJ1-2; D is possibly TRBD1 (6 bases). Germline V gene lookup returns CDR1 MNHEY and CDR2 SMNVEV (reference sequence). V gave up 6 bases and J gave up 8 bases, with 19 bases separating them. The CDR3 has 14 residues. CDR3 nucleotide sequence: TGTGCCAGCAGCCCCACAACAGGGTACAAAGGCTACACCTTC. As protein: CASSPTTGYKGYTF.

The J gene is TRBJ1-5, the V gene TRBV11-2; 9 positions agree with TRBD1. V was pared by 5 bases and J by 3 bases, with 2 bases of the junction left unmatched. The CDR3 is 14 residues long. In germline, CDR1 is SGHAT, CDR2 FQNNGV. CDR3 sequence (DNA): TGTGCCAGCAGCCGGGACAGGGACAATCAGCCCCAGCATTTT. As protein: CASSRDRDNQPQHF.

The gene calls are TRBV11-3 and TRBJ2-5; TRBD1 agrees at 9 bases. The CDR3 runs to 15 residues. J was trimmed by 2 bases and V by 5 bases; bases with no gene match: 6. Germline V gene sequence: CDR1 SGHNT, CDR2 YENEEA. The chain's CDR3 is CASSGGDREQETQYF. CDR3 nucleotide sequence: TGTGCCAGCAGCGGGGGGGACAGGGAGCAAGAGACCCAGTACTTC.

DNA for the CDR3: TGTGCCAGTGCCGGGACAGCAAGCACAGATACGCAGTATTTT. This encodes CASAGTASTDTQYF. The chain recombines TRBV2 with TRBJ2-3; 7 bases fit TRBD1. Germline assignment: CDR1 SNHLY and CDR2 FYNNEI. The CDR3 contains 14 residues. J gave up 0 bases and V 9 bases, and 6 bases lay outside the gene matches.

The DNA for the CDR3 is TGTGCCAGCAGTTTCCAGGGGGATACGCAGTATTTT. Protein: CASSFQGDTQYF. The chain has TRBV6-5 and TRBJ2-3, with a tentative D call TRBD1 (6 bases). This CDR3 comprises 12 residues. Between the trimmed V and J ends, which lost 4 bases and 6 bases, there was a span of 8 bases. Germline lookup yields CDR1 MNHEY and CDR2 SVGAGI.